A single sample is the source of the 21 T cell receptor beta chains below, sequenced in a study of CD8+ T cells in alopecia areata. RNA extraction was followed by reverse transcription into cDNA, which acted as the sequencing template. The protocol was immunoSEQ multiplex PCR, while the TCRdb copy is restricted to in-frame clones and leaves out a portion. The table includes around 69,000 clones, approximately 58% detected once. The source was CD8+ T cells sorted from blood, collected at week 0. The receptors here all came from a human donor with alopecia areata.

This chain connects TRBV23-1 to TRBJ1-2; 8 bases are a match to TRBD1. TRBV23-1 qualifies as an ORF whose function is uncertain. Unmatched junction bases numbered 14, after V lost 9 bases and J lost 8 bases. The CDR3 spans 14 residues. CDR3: CARNRTGMARGYTF. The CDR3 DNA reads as TGCGCCAGAAATAGGACAGGGATGGCCCGCGGCTACACCTTC.

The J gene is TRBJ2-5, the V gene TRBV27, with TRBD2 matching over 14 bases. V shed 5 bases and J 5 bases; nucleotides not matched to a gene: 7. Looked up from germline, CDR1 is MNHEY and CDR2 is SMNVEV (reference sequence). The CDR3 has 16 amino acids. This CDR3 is CASSPGTSGGPETQYF. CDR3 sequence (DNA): TGTGCCAGCAGTCCAGGGACTAGCGGGGGCCCGGAGACCCAGTACTTC.

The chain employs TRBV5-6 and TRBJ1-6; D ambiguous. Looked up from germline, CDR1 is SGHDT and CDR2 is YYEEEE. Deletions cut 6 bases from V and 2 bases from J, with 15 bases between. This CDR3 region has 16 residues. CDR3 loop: CASTLSDNPYNSPLHF. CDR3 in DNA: TGTGCCAGCACCCTGAGCGATAACCCCTATAATTCACCCCTCCACTTT.

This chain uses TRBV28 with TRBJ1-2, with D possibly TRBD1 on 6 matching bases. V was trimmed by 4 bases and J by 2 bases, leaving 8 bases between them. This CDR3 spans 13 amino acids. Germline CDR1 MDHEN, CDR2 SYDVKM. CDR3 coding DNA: TGTGCCAGCAGTTCCGACAGGAACTATGGCTACACCTTC. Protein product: CASSSDRNYGYTF.

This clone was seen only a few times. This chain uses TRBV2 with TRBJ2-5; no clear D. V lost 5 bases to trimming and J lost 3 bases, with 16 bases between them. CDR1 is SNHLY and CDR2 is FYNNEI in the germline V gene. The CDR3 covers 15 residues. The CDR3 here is CASSPRGRAEETQYF. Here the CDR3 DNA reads TGTGCCAGCAGTCCCCGTGGCCGGGCCGAAGAGACCCAGTACTTC.

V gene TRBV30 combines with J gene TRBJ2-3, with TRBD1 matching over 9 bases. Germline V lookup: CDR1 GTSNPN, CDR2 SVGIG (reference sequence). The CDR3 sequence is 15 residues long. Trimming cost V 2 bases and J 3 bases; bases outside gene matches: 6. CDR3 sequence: CAWSPGTGSTDTQYF. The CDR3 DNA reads TGTGCCTGGAGTCCCGGGACAGGGTCAACAGATACGCAGTATTTT.

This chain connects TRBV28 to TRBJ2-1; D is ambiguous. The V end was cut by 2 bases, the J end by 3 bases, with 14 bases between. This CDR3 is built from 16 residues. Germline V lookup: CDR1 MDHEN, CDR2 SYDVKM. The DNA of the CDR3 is TGTGCCAGCAGTTTAGTTGCCCAGCACAGCTACAATGAGCAGTTCTTC. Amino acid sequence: CASSLVAQHSYNEQFF.

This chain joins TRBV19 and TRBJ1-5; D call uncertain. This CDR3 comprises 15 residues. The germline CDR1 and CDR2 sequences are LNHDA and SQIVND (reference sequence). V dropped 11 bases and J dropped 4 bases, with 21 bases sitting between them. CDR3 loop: CAEPRQQFCNQPQHF. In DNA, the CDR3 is TGTGCCGAACCCAGGCAGCAGTTTTGTAATCAGCCCCAGCATTTT.

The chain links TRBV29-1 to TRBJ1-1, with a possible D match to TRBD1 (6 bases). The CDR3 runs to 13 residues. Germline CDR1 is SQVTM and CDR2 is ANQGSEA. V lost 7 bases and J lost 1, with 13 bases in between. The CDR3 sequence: CSAPGHWNTEAFF. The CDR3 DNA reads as TGCAGCGCTCCGGGACATTGGAACACTGAAGCTTTCTTT.

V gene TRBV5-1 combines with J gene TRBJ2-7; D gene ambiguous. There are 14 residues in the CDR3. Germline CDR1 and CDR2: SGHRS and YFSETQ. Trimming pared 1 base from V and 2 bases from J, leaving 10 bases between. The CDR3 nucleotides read TGCGCCAGCAGCTTGAGTGTCAGTGCCTACGAGCAGTACTTC. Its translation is CASSLSVSAYEQYF.

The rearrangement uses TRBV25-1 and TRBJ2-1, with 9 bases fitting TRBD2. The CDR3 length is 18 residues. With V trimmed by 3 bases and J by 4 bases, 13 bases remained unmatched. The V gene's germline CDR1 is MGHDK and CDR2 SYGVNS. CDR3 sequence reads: CASSESGVASGVYNEQFF. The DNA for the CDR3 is TGTGCCAGCAGTGAGTCAGGTGTGGCTAGCGGGGTTTACAATGAGCAGTTCTTC.

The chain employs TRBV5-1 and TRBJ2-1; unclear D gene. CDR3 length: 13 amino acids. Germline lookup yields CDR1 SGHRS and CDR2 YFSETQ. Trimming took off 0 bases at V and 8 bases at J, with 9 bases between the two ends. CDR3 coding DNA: TGCGCCAGCAGCTTGGTTTTCATGGATGAGCAGTTCTTC. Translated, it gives CASSLVFMDEQFF.

The DNA of the CDR3 is TGTGCCAGCAGTTTATTCCGGGGGGAGACCCAGTACTTC. It codes for CASSLFRGETQYF. The V and J genes are TRBV27 and TRBJ2-5, with D possibly matching TRBD2 (6 bases). V was clipped by 1 base and J by 5 bases, with 8 bases between them. Germline V gene lookup returns CDR1 MNHEY and CDR2 SMNVEV (reference sequence). The CDR3 loop spans 13 amino acids.

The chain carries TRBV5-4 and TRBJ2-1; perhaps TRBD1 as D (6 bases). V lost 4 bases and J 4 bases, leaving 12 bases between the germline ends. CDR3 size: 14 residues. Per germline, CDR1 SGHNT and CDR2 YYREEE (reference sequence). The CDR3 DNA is TGTGCCAGCAGCCAACGACAGGTTTACAATGAGCAGTTCTTC. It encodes CASSQRQVYNEQFF.

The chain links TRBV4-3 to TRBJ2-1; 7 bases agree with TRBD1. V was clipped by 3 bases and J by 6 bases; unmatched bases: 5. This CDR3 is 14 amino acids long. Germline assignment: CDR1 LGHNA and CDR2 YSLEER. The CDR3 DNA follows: TGCGCCAGCAGCCAGGCACAGGGGTTCAATGAGCAGTTCTTC. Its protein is CASSQAQGFNEQFF.

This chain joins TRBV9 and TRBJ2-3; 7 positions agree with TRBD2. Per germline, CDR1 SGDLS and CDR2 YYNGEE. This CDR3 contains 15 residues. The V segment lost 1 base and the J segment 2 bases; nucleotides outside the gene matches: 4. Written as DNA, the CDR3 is TGTGCCAGCAGCGTATGGCTAGCGGCCACAGATACGCAGTATTTT. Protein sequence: CASSVWLAATDTQYF.

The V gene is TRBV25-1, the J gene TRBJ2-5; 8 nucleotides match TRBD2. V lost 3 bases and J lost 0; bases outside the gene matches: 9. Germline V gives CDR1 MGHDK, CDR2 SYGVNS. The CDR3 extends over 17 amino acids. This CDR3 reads CASSEPPLAAYQETQYF. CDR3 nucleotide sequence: TGTGCCAGCAGTGAGCCCCCACTAGCGGCGTACCAAGAGACCCAGTACTTC.

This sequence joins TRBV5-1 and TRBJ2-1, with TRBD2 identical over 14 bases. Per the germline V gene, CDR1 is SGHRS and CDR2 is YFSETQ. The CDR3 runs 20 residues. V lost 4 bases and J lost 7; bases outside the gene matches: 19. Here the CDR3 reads CASSPGLTYGTSGRSNEQFF. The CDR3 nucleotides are TGCGCCAGCAGCCCAGGGCTTACGTACGGGACTAGCGGGAGATCGAATGAGCAGTTCTTC.

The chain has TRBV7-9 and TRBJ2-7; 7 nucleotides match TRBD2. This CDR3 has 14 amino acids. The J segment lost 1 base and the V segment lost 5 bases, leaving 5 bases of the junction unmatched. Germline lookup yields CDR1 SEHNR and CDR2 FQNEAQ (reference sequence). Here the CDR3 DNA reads TGTGCCAGCAGCCCGTCGGGGGGATCCTACGAGCAGTACTTC. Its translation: CASSPSGGSYEQYF.

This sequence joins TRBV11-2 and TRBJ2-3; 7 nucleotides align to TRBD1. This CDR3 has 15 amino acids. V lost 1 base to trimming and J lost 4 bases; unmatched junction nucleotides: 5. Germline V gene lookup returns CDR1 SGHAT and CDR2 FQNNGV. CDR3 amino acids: CASSLVGQGADTQYF. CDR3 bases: TGTGCCAGCAGCTTAGTGGGGCAGGGGGCAGATACGCAGTATTTT.

The CDR3 is CAISESTGGIGETQYF. Written as DNA, the CDR3 is TGTGCCATCAGTGAGTCGACAGGGGGCATCGGAGAGACCCAGTACTTC. The V call is TRBV10-3, the J call TRBJ2-5; 10 bases are shared with TRBD1. Looked up from germline, CDR1 is ENHRY and CDR2 is SYGVKD. This CDR3 contains 16 residues. V was clipped by 0 bases and J by 4 bases; unmatched bases: 5.